The 30 T cell receptor beta chains reported below all come from one sample, sequenced in a study of T cells in Graves' hyperthyroidism and ophthalmopathy. RNA transcripts were the template for amplifying TCR beta CDR3 regions. TCR CDR3 regions were first amplified by RT-PCR with HTBI primers. TCRdb re-called the multiplex PCR reads with MiXCR, one entry per CDR3 protein. Among roughly 580,000 distinct CDR3 sequences listed, roughly 46% were seen once. Sequencing used peripheral blood or thyroid tissue (not recorded which). The receptors stem from a young woman with Graves' hyperthyroidism.

This clonotype was seen more than once but under ten times. This chain joins TRBV27 and TRBJ1-2; D call uncertain. The CDR3 has 13 amino acids. Trimming pared 5 bases from V and 3 bases from J, leaving 10 bases between. Germline V CDR1 and CDR2: MNHEY, SMNVEV (reference sequence). For the CDR3, the DNA is TGTGCCAGCAGTGCCCGAAGCCACTATGGCTACACCTTC. This sequence encodes CASSARSHYGYTF.

The table lists this clonotype with a few counts. The chain couples TRBV4-1 to TRBJ2-7; D is undetermined. V was shortened by 4 bases and J by 2 bases, with 12 bases between the two germline ends. Per germline, CDR1 MGHRA and CDR2 YSYEKL. This CDR3 is 14 amino acids long. CDR3 DNA sequence: TGCGCCAGCAGCCCCGAGATCAAAACCTACGAGCAGTACTTC. Protein product: CASSPEIKTYEQYF.

This clonotype was picked up many times. The CDR3 reads CASSLGTSVYEQYF. CDR3 coding DNA: TGTGCCAGCAGCTTAGGGACTAGCGTCTACGAGCAGTACTTC. The chain carries TRBV7-9 and TRBJ2-7; TRBD2 aligns across 9 bases. Germline V gene sequence: CDR1 SEHNR, CDR2 FQNEAQ (reference sequence). This CDR3 is 14 amino acids long. V was clipped by 1 base and J by 3 bases; unmatched bases: 1.

This clonotype was found many times. The CDR3 region has the DNA TGTGCCAGCAAGAATAAGGGGAGTAATGAAAAACTGTTTTTT. Its translation: CASKNKGSNEKLFF. The chain has TRBV7-8 and TRBJ1-4; D is possibly TRBD1 (5 bases). The CDR3 spans 14 residues. V lost 7 bases and J lost 4, with 13 bases in between. The germline CDR1 and CDR2 sequences are SGHVS and FQNEAQ.

This clonotype has ten or more counts. This chain uses TRBV10-3 with TRBJ2-2, with D uncertain. Germline V CDR1 and CDR2: ENHRY, SYGVKD. The CDR3 is made up of 13 amino acids. Trimming removed 7 bases from V and 1 base from J, with 7 bases in between. CDR3 in amino acids: CAITWENTGELFF. DNA for the CDR3: TGTGCCATCACTTGGGAGAACACCGGGGAGCTGTTTTTT.

The rearrangement uses TRBV7-9 and TRBJ2-5; no definite D call. Per the germline V gene, CDR1 is SEHNR and CDR2 is FQNEAQ (reference sequence). Between the trimmed V and J ends, which lost 7 bases and 2 bases, there was a span of 11 bases. The length of the CDR3 is 13 residues. The CDR3 DNA reads as TGTGCCAGCACCGGACCCCTTCAAGAGACCCAGTACTTC. This encodes CASTGPLQETQYF. Complete variable domain (other parts from reference TRBV7-9 and TRBJ2-5): DTGVSQNPRHKITKRGQNVTFRCDPISEHNRLYWYRQTLGQGPEFLTYFQNEAQLEKSRLLSDRFSAERPKGSFSTLEIQRTEQGDSAMYLCASTGPLQETQYFGPGTRLLVL.

This clonotype was seen at least ten times. The rearrangement joins TRBV2 to TRBJ2-5; D remains unclear. The germline V and J ends were trimmed by 7 bases and 5 bases, with 17 bases remaining between them. This CDR3 is built from 14 residues. CDR1 and CDR2 (germline): SNHLY, FYNNEI. The CDR3 protein is CASTLLGSRETQYF. CDR3 DNA sequence: TGTGCCAGCACTCTGCTGGGGTCCAGGGAGACCCAGTACTTC. Supplemented by reference TRBV2 and TRBJ2-5, the full variable domain reads EPEVTQTPSHQVTQMGQEVILRCVPISNHLYFYWYRQILGQKVEFLVSFYNNEISEKSEIFDDQFSVERPDGSNFTLKIRSTKLEDSAMYFCASTLLGSRETQYFGPGTRLLVL.

This clonotype showed up many times. The rearrangement links TRBV15 to TRBJ2-7; TRBD2 matches 9 bases. J lost 4 bases, V lost 4 bases, and 5 bases had no gene match. Germline V lookup: CDR1 LNHNV, CDR2 YYDKDF (reference sequence). This CDR3 spans 14 amino acids. CDR3 coding DNA: TGTGCCACCAGCATTAGCGGGAGTGGTTACGAGCAGTACTTC. Protein product: CATSISGSGYEQYF.

The chain combines TRBV15 with TRBJ2-3; D is undetermined. With 10 bases removed from V and 3 bases from J, the gap between germline ends came to 14 bases. Germline V CDR1 and CDR2: LNHNV, YYDKDF (reference sequence). The CDR3 contains 13 residues. This CDR3 is CANSLLRTDTQYF. In nucleotides, the CDR3 is TGTGCCAACTCCCTCCTCCGGACAGATACGCAGTATTTT.

The J gene is TRBJ2-7, the V gene TRBV25-1, with 7 bases aligning to TRBD1. The better agreement between TRBJ2-1 and the DNA end casts doubt on the J call. This CDR3 is 12 amino acids long. Germline assignment: CDR1 MGHDK and CDR2 SYGVNS. This CDR3 reads CASGQAPYEQFF. As DNA, the CDR3 is TGTGCCAGCGGACAGGCTCCCTATGAGCAGTTCTTC.

The chain is built from TRBV11-1 and TRBJ2-5; 10 nucleotides line up with TRBD2. The junction had 7 bases not matched to a gene; V was cut back by 6 bases and J by 3 bases. Germline CDR1 SGHAT, CDR2 FQDESV (reference sequence). The CDR3 is 15 amino acids. CDR3 region: CASSLAGEGKETQYF. CDR3 sequence (DNA): TGTGCCAGCAGTCTAGCGGGAGAGGGGAAAGAGACCCAGTACTTC. Drawing the rest from reference TRBV11-1 and TRBJ2-5, the complete variable domain is EAEVAQSPRYKITEKSQAVAFWCDPISGHATLYWYRQILGQGPELLVQFQDESVVDDSQLPKDRFSAERLKGVDSTLKIQPAELGDSAMYLCASSLAGEGKETQYFGPGTRLLVL.

This clonotype was seen ten or more times. The rearrangement links TRBV24-1 to TRBJ1-5; the match to TRBD1 covers 9 bases. The junction had 0 bases not matched to a gene; V was cut back by 9 bases and J by 4 bases. From germline, CDR1 is KGHDR and CDR2 SFDVKD. This CDR3 contains 12 residues. The CDR3 nucleotides read TGTGCCACCGGACAGGGGAATCAGCCCCAGCATTTT. It encodes CATGQGNQPQHF.

This clonotype was counted only a few times. This rearrangement joins TRBV7-9 to TRBJ2-7; no firm D call. Per germline, CDR1 SEHNR and CDR2 FQNEAQ (reference sequence). V lost 5 bases to trimming and J lost 0 bases, with 11 bases between them. The CDR3 has 14 amino acids. The CDR3 nucleotides read TGTGCCAGCAGCCAAATTCCCGGCTCCTACGAGCAGTACTTC. Translation: CASSQIPGSYEQYF.

This clonotype was detected a few times. V is TRBV24-1 and J is TRBJ2-5, with D uncertain. The J call is in doubt because the DNA end fits TRBJ2-1 better. CDR1 and CDR2 (germline): KGHDR, SFDVKD. The CDR3 extends over 11 amino acids. This CDR3 reads CATSDFDEQFF. The CDR3 DNA is TGTGCCACCAGTGATTTTGATGAGCAGTTCTTC.

Here the CDR3 reads CSARWGARGPSNQPQHF. The CDR3 bases are TGCAGTGCTAGATGGGGTGCCCGGGGGCCTAGCAATCAGCCCCAGCATTTT. The chain combines TRBV20-1 with TRBJ1-5; D is perhaps TRBD1 (6 bases). V was clipped by 2 bases and J by 0 bases, with 17 bases between them. The germline V gene encodes CDR1 DFQATT and CDR2 SNEGSKA (reference sequence). The CDR3 runs to 17 residues.

This clonotype was seen more than once but under ten times. The chain has TRBV7-8 and TRBJ1-5; D ambiguous. This CDR3 spans 14 amino acids. Germline CDR1 and CDR2: SGHVS and FQNEAQ. Trimming took 6 bases from V and 2 from J, leaving 11 bases between them. The CDR3 sequence is CASSYSEGNQPQHF. In nucleotides, the CDR3 is TGTGCCAGCAGTTACTCGGAGGGCAATCAGCCCCAGCATTTT.

This clonotype appeared a single time. The junction differs from germline at one of its ends, possibly a read error. The chain couples TRBV7-8 to TRBJ2-2; TRBD2 matches at 10 bases. Germline CDR1 is SGHVS and CDR2 is FQNEAQ. The CDR3 has 16 residues. In DNA form, the CDR3 reads TGCGCCAGCAGCTTACGTCTAGCGGGAGTCAGCGGGGAGCTGTTTTTT. Translated: CASSLRLAGVSGELFF.

This clonotype was picked up a small number of times. The chain recombines TRBV19 with TRBJ1-2; D not certain. Trimming removed 3 bases at V and 0 bases at J, with 11 bases between. This CDR3 is 15 amino acids long. The germline CDR1 and CDR2 sequences are LNHDA and SQIVND (reference sequence). The CDR3 sequence is CASSIRRKANYGYTF. CDR3 in DNA: TGTGCCAGTAGTATCCGGCGAAAAGCTAACTATGGCTACACCTTC.

This clonotype showed up many times. V gene TRBV19 combines with J gene TRBJ1-4; TRBD1 is a possible D gene (6 bases). The CDR3 contains 15 residues. V was clipped by 7 bases and J by 8 bases, with 20 bases between them. Germline-derived CDR1 and CDR2 are LNHDA and SQIVND (reference sequence). The CDR3 loop is CASTPRPGEGEKLFF. In nucleotides, the CDR3 is TGTGCCAGTACCCCCCGCCCAGGGGAAGGCGAAAAACTGTTTTTT.

The chain uses TRBV11-1 and TRBJ1-1; TRBD1 matches at 7 bases. Germline V gene lookup returns CDR1 SGHAT and CDR2 FQDESV (reference sequence). This CDR3 is built from 12 residues. Here the CDR3 DNA reads TGTGCAAGACAGGGACCGCAGGCTGAAGCTTTCTTT. This gives the protein CARQGPQAEAFF.

The J gene is TRBJ2-5, the V gene TRBV13; D is unresolved. With 4 bases removed from V and 3 bases from J, the gap between germline ends came to 12 bases. Per germline, CDR1 PRHDT and CDR2 FYEKMQ (reference sequence). The CDR3 runs 14 residues. Here the CDR3 DNA reads TGTGCCAGCAGCTCCCCGGAGTTGAAAGAGACCCAGTACTTC. Translated: CASSSPELKETQYF. Combining the CDR3 with reference TRBV13 and TRBJ2-5 gives the whole variable domain AAGVIQSPRHLIKEKRETATLKCYPIPRHDTVYWYQQGPGQDPQFLISFYEKMQSDKGSIPDRFSAQQFSDYHSELNMSSLELGDSALYFCASSSPELKETQYFGPGTRLLVL.

This clonotype was recorded at least ten times. The chain joins TRBV24-1 to TRBJ1-6; 11 bases are a match to TRBD1. The CDR3 extends over 16 amino acids. The germline gives CDR1 KGHDR, CDR2 SFDVKD. The V segment lost 4 bases and the J segment 7 bases; nucleotides outside the gene matches: 5. The CDR3 is CATSDSGQGVNSPLHF. The CDR3 DNA reads TGTGCCACCAGTGACTCGGGACAGGGGGTCAATTCACCCCTCCACTTT.

With regard to this clonotype: A much bigger clone sits one base away, suggesting this may be a read error. This chain connects TRBV29-1 to TRBJ2-2, with D possibly being TRBD2 (6 bases). Germline CDR1 and CDR2: SQVTM and ANQGSEA. The CDR3 covers 13 residues. The CDR3 here is CSVVRENTGGLFF. The CDR3 DNA reads as TGCAGCGTTGTTCGGGAAAACACCGGGGGGCTGTTTTTT.

This clonotype was detected many times. The chain uses TRBV2 and TRBJ1-6; 7 bases match TRBD1. This CDR3 spans 15 amino acids. The germline gives CDR1 SNHLY, CDR2 FYNNEI. Unmatched junction bases numbered 9, after V lost 6 bases and J lost 7 bases. The CDR3 here is CASRERTGENSPLHF. The DNA of the CDR3 is TGTGCCAGCAGAGAAAGGACAGGAGAGAATTCACCCCTCCACTTT.

This clonotype was counted at least ten times. The genes are TRBV2 and TRBJ1-5; D gene unclear. The CDR3 contains 14 residues. Germline V gene lookup returns CDR1 SNHLY and CDR2 FYNNEI. V gave up 6 bases and J gave up 2 bases, with 11 bases separating them. CDR3 region: CASRRYIGNQPQHF. For the CDR3, the DNA is TGTGCCAGCAGACGGTACATAGGCAATCAGCCCCAGCATTTT. Full variable domain (rest looked up from reference TRBV2 and TRBJ1-5): EPEVTQTPSHQVTQMGQEVILRCVPISNHLYFYWYRQILGQKVEFLVSFYNNEISEKSEIFDDQFSVERPDGSNFTLKIRSTKLEDSAMYFCASRRYIGNQPQHFGDGTRLSIL.

Points on this clonotype: One end of the junction does not line up with germline, which may come from a read error. This chain links TRBV19 with TRBJ2-2; the match to TRBD1 covers 9 bases. The CDR3 is 12 residues long. Germline assignment: CDR1 LNHDA and CDR2 SQIVND (reference sequence). Written as DNA, the CDR3 is TGTGCCAGTGGACAGGGGCCCGGGGAGCCGTTTTTT. Protein sequence: CASGQGPGEPFF.

In nucleotides, the CDR3 is TGCAGCGTACAGGTGGGGGAAGAGACCCAGTACTTC. It is translated as CSVQVGEETQYF. V is TRBV29-1 and J is TRBJ2-5; D may correspond to TRBD1 or TRBD2 (5 bases each). Germline values: CDR1 SQVTM, CDR2 ANQGSEA. The CDR3 sequence is 12 residues long. Trimming stripped 6 bases from V and 3 bases from J, with 11 bases between. The entire variable domain, with the rest obtained from reference TRBV29-1 and TRBJ2-5, is as follows: SAVISQKPSRDICQRGTSLTIQCQVDSQVTMMFWYRQQPGQSLTLIATANQGSEATYESGFVIDKFPISRPNLTFSTLTVSNMSPEDSSIYLCSVQVGEETQYFGPGTRLLVL.

This clonotype was counted once. The chain links TRBV25-1 to TRBJ1-5; D gene ambiguous. V was clipped by 9 bases and J by 0 bases, with 6 bases between them. The CDR3 is made up of 12 amino acids. The germline gives CDR1 MGHDK, CDR2 SYGVNS. CDR3 bases: TGTGCCAGGAGCGATAGCAATCAGCCCCAGCATTTT. This encodes CARSDSNQPQHF. Based on the CDR3 plus reference TRBV25-1 and TRBJ1-5, the full variable domain is EADIYQTPRYLVIGTGKKITLECSQTMGHDKMYWYQQDPGMELHLIHYSYGVNSTEKGDLSSESTVSRIRTEHFPLTLESARPSHTSQYLCARSDSNQPQHFGDGTRLSIL.

This clonotype was observed at least ten times. J is TRBJ1-1 and V is TRBV29-1, with TRBD1 identical over 7 bases. The V segment lost 6 bases and the J segment 0 bases; nucleotides outside the gene matches: 7. CDR1 SQVTM and CDR2 ANQGSEA come from the germline V gene. The CDR3 spans 14 residues. CDR3: CSVKGQAMNTEAFF. The CDR3 bases are TGCAGCGTGAAAGGACAGGCAATGAACACTGAAGCTTTCTTT. The entire variable domain, with the rest obtained from reference TRBV29-1 and TRBJ1-1, is as follows: SAVISQKPSRDICQRGTSLTIQCQVDSQVTMMFWYRQQPGQSLTLIATANQGSEATYESGFVIDKFPISRPNLTFSTLTVSNMSPEDSSIYLCSVKGQAMNTEAFFGQGTRLTVV.

The V and J genes are TRBV10-3 and TRBJ2-5, with D uncertain. This CDR3 has 11 amino acids. V was shortened by 11 bases and J by 4 bases, with 11 bases between the two germline ends. Germline V lookup: CDR1 ENHRY, CDR2 SYGVKD. CDR3 protein: CAGRQSETQYF. DNA for the CDR3: TGTGCCGGCCGGCAGTCAGAGACCCAGTACTTC.